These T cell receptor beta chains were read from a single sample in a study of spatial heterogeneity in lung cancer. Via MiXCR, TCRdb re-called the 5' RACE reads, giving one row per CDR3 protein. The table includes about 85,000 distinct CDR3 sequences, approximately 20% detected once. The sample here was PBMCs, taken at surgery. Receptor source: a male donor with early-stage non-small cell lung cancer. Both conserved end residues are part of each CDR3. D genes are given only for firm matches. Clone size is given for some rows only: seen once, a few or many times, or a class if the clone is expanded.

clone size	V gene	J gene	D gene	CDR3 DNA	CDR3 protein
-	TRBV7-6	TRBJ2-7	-	TGTGCCAGCAGCCCGACCGGGACTCTGGGGGAGCAGTACTTC	CASSPTGTLGEQYF
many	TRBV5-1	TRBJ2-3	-	TGCGCCAGCAGCTTGGTAGGCGCTAGCACAGATACGCAGTATTTT	CASSLVGASTDTQYF
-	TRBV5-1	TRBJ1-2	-	TGCGCCAGCAGCTCACGTAGTGAGAATCCTTATGGCTACACCTTC	CASSSRSENPYGYTF
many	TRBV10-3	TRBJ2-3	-	TGTGCCATCAGTGAGTCCGACTCTCCAACAGATACGCAGTATTTT	CAISESDSPTDTQYF
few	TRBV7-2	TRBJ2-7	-	TGTGCCAGCAGCAGCCTTACCGAGCAGTACTTC	CASSSLTEQYF
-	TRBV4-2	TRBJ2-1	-	TGTGCCAGCAGCCAAGTGGGTAGGCGGAATGAGCAGTTCTTC	CASSQVGRRNEQFF
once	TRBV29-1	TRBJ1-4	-	TGCAGCGTGAAGGGACGGTTTAATGAAAAACTGTTTTTT	CSVKGRFNEKLFF
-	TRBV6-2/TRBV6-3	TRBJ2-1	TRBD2	TGTGCCAGCAGTCGACCCCGACGACTAGCGGGGACCTACAATGAGCAGTTCTTC	CASSRPRRLAGTYNEQFF
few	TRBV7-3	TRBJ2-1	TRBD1	TGTGCCAGCAGCCCGGGACAGGGTCATAGTGAGCAGTTCTTC	CASSPGQGHSEQFF
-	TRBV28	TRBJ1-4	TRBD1	TGTGCCAGCAGTTTAACCGGGACAGGGGGTAGGGCAACTAATGAAAAACTGTTTTTT	CASSLTGTGGRATNEKLFF
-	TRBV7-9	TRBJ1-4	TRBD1	TGTGCCAGCAGAGACAGGGCTAATGAAAAACTGTTTTTT	CASRDRANEKLFF
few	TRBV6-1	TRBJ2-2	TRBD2	TGTGCCAGCAGCGCCACTTGGTGGGAGGGCAACACCGGGGAGCTGTTTTTT	CASSATWWEGNTGELFF
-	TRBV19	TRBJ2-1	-	TGTGCCAGTAGTATGCGACTAAATGAGCAGTTCTTC	CASSMRLNEQFF
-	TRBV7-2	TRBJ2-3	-	TGTGCCAGCAGCTTAGCGGGGTCCCGTACGGATACGCAGTATTTT	CASSLAGSRTDTQYF
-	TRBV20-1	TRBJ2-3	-	TGCAGTGCTAGAGATGTAGGGGGGGCCACAGATACGCAGTATTTT	CSARDVGGATDTQYF
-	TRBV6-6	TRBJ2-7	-	TGTGCCAGCAGTGTCCGGGCCCAATCTTACGAGCAGTACTTC	CASSVRAQSYEQYF
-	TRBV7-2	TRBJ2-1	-	TGTGCCAGCAGCTTAGAGACCCGCCGGGGTTCCTACAATGAGCAGTTCTTC	CASSLETRRGSYNEQFF
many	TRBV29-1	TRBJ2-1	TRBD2	TGCAGCGGGACGGCTAGCGGGACATACAATGAGCAGTTCTTC	CSGTASGTYNEQFF
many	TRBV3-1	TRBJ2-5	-	TGTGCCAGCAGCCAAGAACCCTCTTCAGAGACCCAGTACTTC	CASSQEPSSETQYF
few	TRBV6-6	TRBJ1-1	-	TGTGCCAGCAGTCCCAGGAGCACTGAAGCTTTCTTT	CASSPRSTEAFF
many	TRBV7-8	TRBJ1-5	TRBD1	TGTGCCAGCAGCTTAAACAGGGGTAATCAGCCCCAGCATTTT	CASSLNRGNQPQHF
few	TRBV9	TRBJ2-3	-	TGTGCCAGCAGCGTAGTGGGGGGCCCAGATACGCAGTATTTT	CASSVVGGPDTQYF
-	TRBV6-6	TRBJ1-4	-	TGTGCCAGCAGTTCCCAGGGGCAGTTGGGGGAAAAACTGTTTTTT	CASSSQGQLGEKLFF
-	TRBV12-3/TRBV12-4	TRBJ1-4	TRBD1	TGTGCCAGCAGTGACAAGGGACAGGGCAATGAAAAACTGTTTTTT	CASSDKGQGNEKLFF
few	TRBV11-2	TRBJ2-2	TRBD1	TGTGCCAGCAGAACAAACACAGGGGGCCCTGGCGGGGAGCTGTTTTTT	CASRTNTGGPGGELFF
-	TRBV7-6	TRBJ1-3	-	TGTGCCAGCAGCCCGAGACAAGGCGGAAACACCATATATTTT	CASSPRQGGNTIYF
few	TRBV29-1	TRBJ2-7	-	TGCAGCGTTGAAATTAGTAACGAGGGCAGGGACGAGCAGTACTTC	CSVEISNEGRDEQYF
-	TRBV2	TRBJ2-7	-	TGTGCCAGCAATAGGGACTTCTACGAGCAGTACTTC	CASNRDFYEQYF
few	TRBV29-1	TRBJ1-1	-	TGCAGCGTTGAAGATCGGGGGAAGAACACTGAAGCTTTCTTT	CSVEDRGKNTEAFF
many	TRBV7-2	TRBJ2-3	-	TGTGCCAGCAGCCCTTACGCAGATACGCAGTATTTT	CASSPYADTQYF
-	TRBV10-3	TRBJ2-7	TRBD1	TGTGCCATCAGTCCCGGGACAGGGGGCAGCGAGCAGTACTTC	CAISPGTGGSEQYF
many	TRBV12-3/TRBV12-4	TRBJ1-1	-	TGTGCCAGCAGTTTTCAGGGAACTGAAGCTTTCTTT	CASSFQGTEAFF
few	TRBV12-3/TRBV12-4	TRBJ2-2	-	TGTGCCAGCAGTTTGGGGAGCCCCGCGAACACCGGGGAGCTGTTTTTT	CASSLGSPANTGELFF
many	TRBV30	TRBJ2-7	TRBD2	TGTGCCTGGAGTGTAAGGCAACTGGGAGCGGGAGTGACCGAGCAGTACTTC	CAWSVRQLGAGVTEQYF
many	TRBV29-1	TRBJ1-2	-	TGCAGCGTCAGCACGCGGGACACAGAAAACTATGGCTACACCTTC	CSVSTRDTENYGYTF
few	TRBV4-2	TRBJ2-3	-	TGTGCCAGCAGCCAAGATGGGAGCCCAGATACGCAGTATTTT	CASSQDGSPDTQYF
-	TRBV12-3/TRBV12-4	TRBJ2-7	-	TGTGCCAGCAGTTCGGCCAGGATAAGTCCCTACGAGCAGTACTTC	CASSSARISPYEQYF
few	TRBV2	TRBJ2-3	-	TGTGCCAGCAGGACGAGAGGACTTAACACAGATACGCAGTATTTT	CASRTRGLNTDTQYF